This is a list of T cell receptor beta chains from one sample in a study of a mutant IDH1 vaccine in newly diagnosed glioma. TCRdb keeps only in-frame clones here, not all; method: immunoSEQ multiplex PCR. The sample includes approximately 60,000 clones, approximately 79% of them seen just once. These receptors have no identified antigens. The specimen was PBMCs, collected from a glioma patient whose treatment included an IDH1 peptide vaccine. These receptor sequences come from a woman younger than 30 with glioma. Some clones in this sample may be carry-over from other donors' samples. CDR3s include the opening cysteine and the closing phenylalanine or tryptophan. The D gene is left open where the match is weak. Rows give clone size only sometimes, using once, few, many, or a class for an expanded clone.

j_gene,abundance,d_gene,v_gene,len,CDR3nt,CDR3aa
TRBJ1-1,few,TRBD1,TRBV15,17,TGTGCCACCAGCAGAGATGACAGGGGGAGGGGGAACACTGAAGCTTTCTTT,CATSRDDRGRGNTEAFF
TRBJ1-6,NA,NA,TRBV4-2,15,TGTGCCAGCAGCCAAGAAGATGACACGGATTCACCCCTCCACTTT,CASSQEDDTDSPLHF
TRBJ2-7,NA,TRBD1,TRBV7-9,15,TGTGCCAGCAGCCGAGGGGACAGGGGAACCTACGAGCAGTACTTC,CASSRGDRGTYEQYF
TRBJ2-7,NA,NA,TRBV18,12,TGTGCCAGCTCAACGGCCCCCCTCAAGCAGTACTTC,CASSTAPLKQYF
TRBJ2-3,once,TRBD2,TRBV7-2,16,TGTGCCAGCAGCGACACTAGCGGGGGGGCCTCAGATACGCAGTATTTT,CASSDTSGGASDTQYF
TRBJ1-4,NA,TRBD1,TRBV5-1,17,TGCGCCAGCAGCTTCTATCCGGCGACAGGGGTAAATGAAAAACTGTTTTTT,CASSFYPATGVNEKLFF
TRBJ1-2,NA,NA,TRBV5-4,17,TGTGCCAGCAGCTTGGCAAGGTCCATCCCCACTAACTATGGCTACACCTTC,CASSLARSIPTNYGYTF
TRBJ2-2,NA,NA,TRBV5-4,15,TGTGCCAGCAGCTTGGGGGGGTTGGACACCGGGGAGCTGTTTTTT,CASSLGGLDTGELFF
TRBJ2-7,NA,TRBD2,TRBV7-9,15,TGTGCCAGCACCATCGATCGGGAGGCGTCCTACGAGCAGTACTTC,CASTIDREASYEQYF
TRBJ1-3,NA,NA,TRBV30,13,TGTGCCTGGAGTTTTTTGTCTGGAAACACCATATATTTT,CAWSFLSGNTIYF
TRBJ1-6,NA,TRBD1,TRBV5-5,16,TGTGCCAGCAGCTCCTTCGACAGGGGTCCTAATTCACCCCTCCACTTT,CASSSFDRGPNSPLHF
TRBJ2-5,once,NA,TRBV5-4,17,TGTGCCAGCAGCCCCGGCTCCGTGCAGAGATTACAAGAGACCCAGTACTTC,CASSPGSVQRLQETQYF
TRBJ2-7,NA,NA,TRBV19,16,TGTGCCAGTAGTATCAGGAGAGGGGCAGCAGCCTACGAGCAGTACTTC,CASSIRRGAAAYEQYF
TRBJ1-5,NA,NA,TRBV7-2,14,TGTGCCAGCAGCTTAGCAGGGGGGAATCAGCCCCAGCATTTT,CASSLAGGNQPQHF
TRBJ2-2,NA,TRBD1,TRBV30,14,TGTGCCTCGCGACAGGGGGCAAGCACCGGGGAGCTGTTTTTT,CASRQGASTGELFF
TRBJ2-2,NA,NA,TRBV4-2,15,TGTGCCAGCAGCCAAGTGAAAAGGGAGGCCGGGGAGCTGTTTTTT,CASSQVKREAGELFF
TRBJ2-5,NA,TRBD1,TRBV10-3,14,TGTGCCATCAGTAGACAGGGGGCACGGGAGACCCAGTACTTC,CAISRQGARETQYF
TRBJ2-3,NA,NA,TRBV29-1,11,TGCAGCGTTAGCCCGGGGCCTGGGTTGGATTTT,CSVSPGPGLDF
TRBJ1-1,NA,NA,TRBV18,15,TGTGCCAGCTCACCCCCGGGGGGTGATAGCACTGAAGCTTTCTTT,CASSPPGGDSTEAFF
TRBJ1-2,once,NA,TRBV19,15,TGTGCCAGTAGTATAGGGGACCGAATAAACTATGGCTACACCTTC,CASSIGDRINYGYTF
TRBJ1-5,NA,NA,TRBV7-8,13,TGTGCCAGCAGCTTCGGCGGTAATCAGCCCCAGCATTTT,CASSFGGNQPQHF
TRBJ2-1,NA,TRBD2,TRBV4-1,17,TGCGCCAGCAGCCAAGCTCGAGCTAGCGGACGTTACAATGAGCAGTTCTTC,CASSQARASGRYNEQFF
TRBJ2-6,NA,NA,TRBV7-2,16,TGTGCCAGCAGCTCCCGAGGCGGGGAGGGGGCCAACGTCCTGACTTTC,CASSSRGGEGANVLTF
TRBJ1-2,NA,NA,TRBV4-1,13,TGCGCCAGCAGTCGCGGTGAGAACTATAGCTACACCTTC,CASSRGENYSYTF
TRBJ2-1,NA,NA,TRBV5-1,16,TGCGCCAGCAGCCGACGTGATACCGGTTGGTTCAATGAGCAGTTCTTC,CASSRRDTGWFNEQFF
TRBJ1-2,NA,NA,TRBV14,14,TGTGCCAGCAGCCAAGGGCAGGGGTGGCATGGCTACACCTTC,CASSQGQGWHGYTF
TRBJ2-1,NA,NA,TRBV19,12,TGTGCCAGTAGTCCCGACAGTCTTGAGCAGTTCTTC,CASSPDSLEQFF
TRBJ1-1,NA,NA,TRBV19,13,TGTGCCAGTAGTATCTCCAGGAACACTGAAGCTTTCTTT,CASSISRNTEAFF
TRBJ2-7,NA,TRBD2,TRBV4-1,16,TGCGCCAGCAGCCAAGATCCAGCTAGCGGGGCCTACGAGCAGTACTTC,CASSQDPASGAYEQYF
TRBJ1-1,few,NA,TRBV5-1,12,TGCGCCAGCAGCACAGGGTACACTGAAGCTTTCTTT,CASSTGYTEAFF
TRBJ2-7,NA,TRBD1,TRBV29-1,15,TGCAGCGTTGAGGGTACCGGGGACAGCACCTACGAGCAGTACTTC,CSVEGTGDSTYEQYF